Following are 27 T cell receptor beta chains from one sample sequenced in a study of shared clonotypes between healthy human individuals. Only in-frame clones appear in the TCRdb table, and some are missing; sequencing was by immunoSEQ multiplex PCR. Among 950,000 to 1,200,000 clones listed, 77% were seen once. Sequencing was done on a sample of memory CD4+ T cells from PBMCs. Noted subset: CD45RA-negative fraction. All receptors come from a man between 18 and 29 years old in good health. Some clones in this sample may be carry-over from other donors' samples.

Remarks on this clone: This sample includes further DNA sequences coding for the same CDR3. The CDR3 bases are TGCAGCGTCGAGCTCGGGGCAGATACGCAGTATTTT. It codes for CSVELGADTQYF. The V call is TRBV29-1, the J call TRBJ2-3, with a possible D match to TRBD2 (5 bases). The V gene's germline CDR1 is SQVTM and CDR2 ANQGSEA. The CDR3 covers 12 residues. The V end was cut by 6 bases, the J end by 4 bases, with 11 bases between.

The gene calls are TRBV28 and TRBJ2-2, with 9 nucleotides matching TRBD1. In germline, CDR1 is MDHEN, CDR2 SYDVKM. The V segment lost 6 bases and the J segment 5 bases; nucleotides outside the gene matches: 13. There are 17 residues in the CDR3. CDR3 sequence reads: CASSLLPGQGGTGELFF. The CDR3 nucleotides read TGTGCCAGCAGCCTCCTACCGGGACAGGGAGGAACCGGGGAGCTGTTTTTT.

Remarks on this clone: This CDR3 is also generated by other DNA sequences in the sample. CDR3 region: CASSPGTNYGYTF. CDR3 in DNA: TGTGCCAGCAGTCCAGGGACTAACTATGGCTACACCTTC. This sequence joins TRBV6-1 and TRBJ1-2; weak D call: TRBD1 (5 bases). Germline assignment: CDR1 MNHNS and CDR2 SASEGT. Trimming pared 5 bases from V and 0 bases from J, leaving 7 bases between. The CDR3 spans 13 residues.

CDR3 nucleotides: TGTGCCAGCAGCCCCATTGACACTAACTATGGCTACACCTTC. Its protein is CASSPIDTNYGYTF. The chain combines TRBV7-2 with TRBJ1-2; D ambiguous. Germline-derived CDR1 and CDR2 are SGHTA and FQGNSA. This CDR3 has 14 residues. Trimming removed 5 bases at V and 0 bases at J, with 10 bases between.

The chain uses TRBV5-6 and TRBJ2-1; tentatively, D is TRBD2 (5 bases). V gave up 1 base and J gave up 10 bases, with 18 bases separating them. This CDR3 comprises 15 residues. Germline V gene sequence: CDR1 SGHDT, CDR2 YYEEEE. The CDR3 loop is CASSLPVNGNHEQFF. CDR3 bases: TGTGCCAGCAGCTTGCCTGTTAACGGGAACCACGAGCAGTTCTTC. Supplemented by reference TRBV5-6 and TRBJ2-1, the full variable domain reads DAGVTQSPTHLIKTRGQQVTLRCSPKSGHDTVSWYQQALGQGPQFIFQYYEEEERQRGNFPDRFSGHQFPNYSSELNVNALLLGDSALYLCASSLPVNGNHEQFFGPGTRLTVL.

The genes are TRBV25-1 and TRBJ1-1; D unclear. CDR3 length equals 14 residues. Germline values: CDR1 MGHDK, CDR2 SYGVNS. Trimming left V 6 bases short and J 2 bases short, with 13 bases between. Here the CDR3 DNA reads TGTGCCAGCAGGAAAGACACCCCCAACACTGAAGCTTTCTTT. Protein: CASRKDTPNTEAFF.

The genes are TRBV28 and TRBJ2-3; 9 nucleotides line up with TRBD1. From germline, CDR1 is MDHEN and CDR2 SYDVKM. Losses at the gene ends were 4 bases for V and 4 bases for J; bases not matched to a gene: 15. The CDR3 is 18 amino acids. The DNA for the CDR3 is TGTGCCAGCAGTTCACCTGAACCGGACAGGGGTTTGGCAGATACGCAGTATTTT. Translation gives CASSSPEPDRGLADTQYF.

The V gene is TRBV29-1, the J gene TRBJ2-7; D is undetermined. Trimming left V 4 bases short and J 0 bases short, with 10 bases between. CDR3 length: 13 residues. The germline CDR1 and CDR2 sequences are SQVTM and ANQGSEA. As DNA, the CDR3 is TGCAGCGTTGGGGTTGAAAACTCCTACGAGCAGTACTTC. Amino acids: CSVGVENSYEQYF.

V gene TRBV4-1 combines with J gene TRBJ2-3, with 15 bases identical to TRBD2. Germline V CDR1 and CDR2: MGHRA, YSYEKL. This CDR3 region has 16 residues. After removal of 1 base from V and 4 bases from J, the junction contained 0 bases not matched to a gene. CDR3: CASSQGTSGRADTQYF. The CDR3 bases are TGCGCCAGCAGCCAAGGGACTAGCGGGAGGGCAGATACGCAGTATTTT.

The CDR3 DNA sequence: TGTGCCAGCAGCATAGCGACCGGCATGACAGATACGCAGTATTTT. This encodes CASSIATGMTDTQYF. The genes are TRBV6-1 and TRBJ2-3; D is possibly TRBD2 (5 bases). The germline V and J ends were trimmed by 6 bases and 3 bases, with 16 bases remaining between them. Germline V CDR1 and CDR2: MNHNS, SASEGT. The CDR3 sequence is 15 residues long.

This chain joins TRBV18 and TRBJ1-2, with 7 nucleotides matching TRBD1. The CDR3 is made up of 14 amino acids. Trimming took 6 bases from V and 8 from J; bases not matched to a gene: 12. Germline V gene sequence: CDR1 KGHSH, CDR2 LQKENI. The CDR3 DNA is TGTGCCAGCTCGCCCAAACAGGGGTGGGACGGCTACACCTTC. Its translation: CASSPKQGWDGYTF.

This chain connects TRBV5-8 to TRBJ1-1; D gene ambiguous. The V gene lost 4 bases and the J gene lost 4 bases, with 14 bases spanning the gap. From germline, CDR1 is SGHTS and CDR2 YDEGEE. The CDR3 covers 14 residues. The CDR3 region is CASSGKERVTEAFF. CDR3 in DNA: TGTGCCAGCAGCGGCAAAGAACGGGTCACTGAAGCTTTCTTT.

The rearrangement links TRBV7-6 to TRBJ2-7; 8 nucleotides align to TRBD2. Trimming took 2 bases from V and 5 from J; bases not matched to a gene: 8. CDR3 length: 15 amino acids. The germline V gene encodes CDR1 SGHVS and CDR2 FNYEAQ. In nucleotides, the CDR3 is TGTGCCAGCAGCTTAACGGGAGGGCCGAGAAACGAGCAGTACTTC. This codes for CASSLTGGPRNEQYF.

The chain couples TRBV2 to TRBJ1-1; tentatively, D is TRBD1 (5 bases). This CDR3 region has 13 residues. The germline V and J ends were trimmed by 4 bases and 0 bases, with 6 bases remaining between them. The germline V gene encodes CDR1 SNHLY and CDR2 FYNNEI. The CDR3 loop is CASSGQMNTEAFF. CDR3 DNA sequence: TGTGCCAGCAGTGGACAGATGAACACTGAAGCTTTCTTT.

V and J are TRBV7-2 and TRBJ1-5, with TRBD1 matching 9 bases. Germline V lookup: CDR1 SGHTA, CDR2 FQGNSA. The ends lost 5 bases at V and 6 bases at J; junction bases unmatched: 14. This CDR3 is built from 17 residues. CDR3 in DNA: TGTGCCAGCAGCCAAGACTTCTTAGGACAGGGGATTCAGCCCCAGCATTTT. Encoded protein: CASSQDFLGQGIQPQHF.

The chain links TRBV7-9 to TRBJ1-1; TRBD1 matches at 8 bases. Germline V CDR1 and CDR2: SEHNR, FQNEAQ (reference sequence). The CDR3 is made up of 14 amino acids. Losses at the gene ends were 3 bases for V and 4 bases for J; bases not matched to a gene: 4. The chain's CDR3 is CASSFQGAGTEAFF. In DNA form, the CDR3 reads TGTGCCAGCAGCTTCCAGGGGGCCGGCACTGAAGCTTTCTTT.

V is TRBV2 and J is TRBJ1-3; TRBD1 might be the D (6 bases). Trimming removed 7 bases at V and 4 bases at J, with 14 bases between. CDR1 is SNHLY, CDR2 FYNNEI, per germline. The CDR3 contains 14 residues. The CDR3 here is CASKLDRLGNTIYF. Written as DNA, the CDR3 is TGTGCCAGCAAATTGGACAGATTAGGAAACACCATATATTTT.

This chain uses TRBV7-6 with TRBJ2-5; a weak D match, TRBD1 (5 bases). The length of the CDR3 is 14 residues. Between the trimmed V and J ends, which lost 3 bases and 9 bases, there was a span of 17 bases. The germline V gene encodes CDR1 SGHVS and CDR2 FNYEAQ. CDR3 coding DNA: TGTGCCAGCAGCTTTCCACAGGTCACGAATGCCCAGTACTTC. Amino acid sequence: CASSFPQVTNAQYF.

CDR3 coding DNA: TGTGCCAGCTCATCGGGACTAGCGGGAGGGAGTACCTACAATGAGCAGTTCTTC. As protein: CASSSGLAGGSTYNEQFF. V gene TRBV18 combines with J gene TRBJ2-1; 16 bases are a match to TRBD2. The CDR3 sequence is 18 residues long. Germline lookup yields CDR1 KGHSH and CDR2 LQKENI. The junction had 6 bases not matched to a gene; V was cut back by 5 bases and J by 2 bases.

The gene calls are TRBV30 and TRBJ1-2, with D unresolved. The V end lost 3 bases, the J end lost 8 bases, and 16 bases lay between the germline ends. The germline V gene encodes CDR1 GTSNPN and CDR2 SVGIG (reference sequence). The CDR3 consists of 13 residues. The CDR3 coding sequence is TGTGCCTGGAGCCCTATTTCACCCGGGGGCTACACCTTC. Its translation is CAWSPISPGGYTF.

The rearrangement links TRBV6-1 to TRBJ1-5; D is undetermined. V was shortened by 1 base and J by 4 bases, with 14 bases between the two germline ends. Germline CDR1 reads MNHNS; CDR2 reads SASEGT. This CDR3 spans 16 amino acids. The DNA for the CDR3 is TGTGCCAGCAGTGAAGGACCAAAGCTAGGGAATCAGCCCCAGCATTTT. Amino acids: CASSEGPKLGNQPQHF.

V gene TRBV11-2 combines with J gene TRBJ1-2; 9 positions agree with TRBD1. Germline V gene data show CDR1 as SGHAT and CDR2 as FQNNGV. The V and J ends lost 6 bases and 2 bases, in that order; junction bases with no gene match: 7. This CDR3 has 15 residues. The CDR3 region has the DNA TGTGCCAGCAGAGGGGACAGGGCCTCCAACTATGGCTACACCTTC. This codes for CASRGDRASNYGYTF.

V usage is TRBV28 and J usage is TRBJ1-1; 8 nucleotides line up with TRBD1. Trimming took 5 bases from V and 0 from J; bases not matched to a gene: 5. The germline V gene has CDR1 MDHEN and CDR2 SYDVKM. The CDR3 runs to 15 residues. DNA for the CDR3: TGTGCCAGCAGTCCCTCGACAGGGGTGAACACTGAAGCTTTCTTT. Protein: CASSPSTGVNTEAFF. Full variable domain (rest looked up from reference TRBV28 and TRBJ1-1): DVKVTQSSRYLVKRTGEKVFLECVQDMDHENMFWYRQDPGLGLRLIYFSYDVKMKEKGDIPEGYSVSREKKERFSLILESASTNQTSMYLCASSPSTGVNTEAFFGQGTRLTVV.

A single count supports this clone. CDR3 amino acids: CASSLAPALGRSSYEQYF. In nucleotides, the CDR3 is TGCGCCAGCAGCTTGGCCCCGGCCCTCGGTCGGAGCTCCTACGAGCAGTACTTC. This rearrangement joins TRBV5-1 to TRBJ2-7; D remains unclear. From germline, CDR1 is SGHRS and CDR2 YFSETQ. Between the trimmed V and J ends, which lost 0 bases and 0 bases, there was a span of 19 bases. The CDR3 contains 18 residues.

This clone was detected only a few times. The identical CDR3 is also encoded by other nucleotide sequences in the sample. The rearrangement joins TRBV5-1 to TRBJ1-3; D gene unclear. The CDR3 extends over 14 amino acids. The V end lost 0 bases, the J end lost 3 bases, and 7 bases lay between the germline ends. In germline, CDR1 is SGHRS, CDR2 YFSETQ. In nucleotides, the CDR3 is TGCGCCAGCAGCTTGGAAGGGTATGGAAACACCATATATTTT. This gives the protein CASSLEGYGNTIYF. The full variable domain, in which reference TRBV5-1 and TRBJ1-3 provide the parts outside the CDR3, is KAGVTQTPRYLIKTRGQQVTLSCSPISGHRSVSWYQQTPGQGLQFLFEYFSETQRNKGNFPGRFSGRQFSNSRSEMNVSTLELGDSALYLCASSLEGYGNTIYFGEGSWLTVV.

This clone was observed a single time. This clone may be a read error of a much larger clone one base away. The chain has TRBV28 and TRBJ2-7, with 8 bases identical to TRBD1. This CDR3 is built from 14 residues. J lost 3 bases, V lost 5 bases, and 6 bases had no gene match. CDR1 MDHEN and CDR2 SYDVKM come from the germline V gene. CDR3 nucleotide sequence: TGTGCCAGCAGTCCGGGACAGGCCCACTACGAGCAGTACTTC. It yields the protein CASSPGQAHYEQYF.

About this clone: A far more abundant clone sits one base away, making this likely a read error. Other DNA sequences within the sample encode an identical CDR3. J is TRBJ2-1 and V is TRBV9; D gene unclear. V gave up 0 bases and J gave up 4 bases, with 2 bases separating them. This CDR3 comprises 12 residues. CDR1 is SGDLS, CDR2 YYNGEE, per germline. Here the CDR3 reads CASSVGYNEQFF. CDR3 DNA sequence: TGTGCCAGCAGCGTAGGATACAATGAGCAGTTCTTC.